This is a list of T cell receptor beta chains from one sample in a study of beta chain features in type 1 diabetes. Profiling relied on immunoSEQ multiplex PCR, and the TCRdb table lists in-frame clones only, not all of them. The table lists a few hundred thousand clones, roughly 17% of them singletons, with approximately 0.087% in the top ten. Sequencing was done on a sample of naive CD4+ T cells from blood. These receptors all stem from a man aged 25 to 40 with type 1 diabetes. Both conserved end residues are part of each CDR3. D genes are given only for firm matches. Clone sizes are given selectively: once, few, many, or a class where the clone is expanded.

V gene: TRBV28; J gene: TRBJ2-7; D gene: .; clone size: few; CDR3 protein: CASSLLGYEQYF; CDR3 DNA: TGTGCCAGCAGTTTGTTAGGCTACGAGCAGTACTTC
V gene: TRBV30; J gene: TRBJ2-3; D gene: TRBD2; clone size: .; CDR3 protein: CAWRASGDTQYF; CDR3 DNA: TGTGCCTGGAGGGCTAGCGGGGATACGCAGTATTTT
V gene: TRBV28; J gene: TRBJ2-7; D gene: .; clone size: few; CDR3 protein: CASSLIVNSYEQYF; CDR3 DNA: TGTGCCAGCAGTTTAATTGTCAACTCCTACGAGCAGTACTTC
V gene: TRBV28; J gene: TRBJ1-1; D gene: TRBD1; clone size: .; CDR3 protein: CASSLGGQGDTEAFF; CDR3 DNA: TGTGCCAGCAGTTTAGGCGGCCAGGGGGACACTGAAGCTTTCTTT
V gene: TRBV4-2; J gene: TRBJ2-5; D gene: TRBD2; clone size: .; CDR3 protein: CASSPTSGRAGETQYF; CDR3 DNA: TGTGCCAGCAGCCCTACTAGCGGGAGGGCCGGAGAGACCCAGTACTTC
V gene: TRBV7-9; J gene: TRBJ2-3; D gene: TRBD2; clone size: few; CDR3 protein: CASSLSSGSSDTQYF; CDR3 DNA: TGTGCCAGCAGCTTATCAAGCGGGAGCTCTGATACGCAGTATTTT
V gene: TRBV2; J gene: TRBJ2-5; D gene: TRBD2; clone size: .; CDR3 protein: CASRVSGTETQYF; CDR3 DNA: TGTGCCAGCAGGGTAAGCGGGACAGAGACCCAGTACTTC
V gene: TRBV14; J gene: TRBJ2-2; D gene: TRBD2; clone size: .; CDR3 protein: CASSQISGRKPGELFF; CDR3 DNA: TGTGCCAGCAGCCAAATTAGCGGGAGGAAGCCCGGGGAGCTGTTTTTT
V gene: TRBV18; J gene: TRBJ1-1; D gene: .; clone size: .; CDR3 protein: CASSPPSVMNTEAFF; CDR3 DNA: TGTGCCAGCTCACCACCTTCAGTTATGAACACTGAAGCTTTCTTT
V gene: TRBV29-1; J gene: TRBJ2-5; D gene: TRBD2; clone size: .; CDR3 protein: CSLKSGGGETQYF; CDR3 DNA: TGCAGCTTGAAGTCGGGAGGGGGTGAGACCCAGTACTTC
V gene: TRBV20-1; J gene: TRBJ2-3; D gene: .; clone size: few; CDR3 protein: CSAGTRDTQYF; CDR3 DNA: TGCAGTGCTGGCACAAGGGATACGCAGTATTTT
V gene: TRBV7-9; J gene: TRBJ1-1; D gene: .; clone size: .; CDR3 protein: CASSLGSANTEAFF; CDR3 DNA: TGTGCCAGCAGCTTAGGGAGCGCGAACACTGAAGCTTTCTTT
V gene: TRBV30; J gene: TRBJ1-5; D gene: .; clone size: .; CDR3 protein: CAWSRRSRDTSNQPQHF; CDR3 DNA: TGTGCCTGGAGCCGAAGGTCCCGGGACACCAGCAATCAGCCCCAGCATTTT
V gene: TRBV29-1; J gene: TRBJ1-1; D gene: .; clone size: .; CDR3 protein: CSVLRRLMNTEAFF; CDR3 DNA: TGCAGCGTACTGCGGAGGCTAATGAACACTGAAGCTTTCTTT
V gene: TRBV11-3; J gene: TRBJ2-1; D gene: .; clone size: .; CDR3 protein: CASSLERNEQFF; CDR3 DNA: TGTGCCAGCAGCTTAGAGAGGAATGAGCAGTTCTTC
V gene: TRBV21-1; J gene: TRBJ2-7; D gene: .; clone size: .; CDR3 protein: CASSKCPSYEQYF; CDR3 DNA: TGTGCCAGCAGCAAATGCCCATCCTACGAGCAGTACTTC
V gene: TRBV29-1; J gene: TRBJ1-4; D gene: TRBD1; clone size: few; CDR3 protein: CSAIQGQSNEKLFF; CDR3 DNA: TGCAGCGCGATACAGGGGCAGTCTAATGAAAAACTGTTTTTT
V gene: TRBV29-1; J gene: TRBJ2-7; D gene: TRBD1; clone size: .; CDR3 protein: CSGSRGLYEQYF; CDR3 DNA: TGCAGCGGCAGCAGGGGGCTGTACGAGCAGTACTTC
V gene: TRBV7-2; J gene: TRBJ2-7; D gene: TRBD2; clone size: .; CDR3 protein: CASSLLAGVMREQYF; CDR3 DNA: TGTGCCAGCAGCCTGTTAGCGGGAGTAATGAGGGAGCAGTACTTC
V gene: TRBV27; J gene: TRBJ2-7; D gene: TRBD1; clone size: .; CDR3 protein: CASRNTGVGYEQYF; CDR3 DNA: TGTGCCAGCAGGAATACAGGGGTTGGGTACGAGCAGTACTTC
V gene: TRBV7-9; J gene: TRBJ2-1; D gene: .; clone size: .; CDR3 protein: CASSLASKGNEQFF; CDR3 DNA: TGTGCCAGCAGCTTAGCCAGTAAGGGGAATGAGCAGTTCTTC
V gene: TRBV28; J gene: TRBJ2-5; D gene: TRBD1; clone size: few; CDR3 protein: CASSFYGTGATQYF; CDR3 DNA: TGTGCCAGCAGTTTTTATGGGACAGGGGCGACCCAGTACTTC
V gene: TRBV4-1; J gene: TRBJ2-1; D gene: TRBD2; clone size: .; CDR3 protein: CASSQGVAGIRNEQFF; CDR3 DNA: TGCGCCAGCAGCCAAGGGGTAGCGGGAATTAGAAATGAGCAGTTCTTC
V gene: TRBV29-1; J gene: TRBJ2-5; D gene: .; clone size: .; CDR3 protein: CSVETVKGVKTQYF; CDR3 DNA: TGCAGCGTAGAGACGGTAAAGGGAGTGAAGACCCAGTACTTC
V gene: TRBV28; J gene: TRBJ2-1; D gene: .; clone size: .; CDR3 protein: CASSAAGPFEQFF; CDR3 DNA: TGTGCCAGCAGTGCTGCGGGCCCCTTTGAGCAGTTCTTC
V gene: TRBV6-5; J gene: TRBJ2-1; D gene: .; clone size: .; CDR3 protein: CASRLNTLQFF; CDR3 DNA: TGTGCCAGCAGGCTTAATACCCTGCAGTTCTTC
V gene: TRBV11-1; J gene: TRBJ2-1; D gene: TRBD1; clone size: .; CDR3 protein: CASSSMDRGLNEQFF; CDR3 DNA: TGTGCCAGCAGCAGCATGGACAGGGGTTTGAATGAGCAGTTCTTC
V gene: TRBV2; J gene: TRBJ1-2; D gene: .; clone size: .; CDR3 protein: CASSESSYGYTF; CDR3 DNA: TGTGCCAGCAGTGAAAGTAGCTATGGCTACACCTTC
V gene: TRBV7-2; J gene: TRBJ2-1; D gene: .; clone size: few; CDR3 protein: CASSLVGHEQFF; CDR3 DNA: TGTGCCAGCAGCTTAGTGGGGCACGAGCAGTTCTTC
V gene: TRBV28; J gene: TRBJ2-7; D gene: .; clone size: few; CDR3 protein: CAVMGDYEQYF; CDR3 DNA: TGTGCCGTCATGGGTGACTACGAGCAGTACTTC
V gene: TRBV28; J gene: TRBJ2-3; D gene: .; clone size: .; CDR3 protein: CASSSSSAGTDTQYF; CDR3 DNA: TGTGCCAGCAGTAGCTCTAGCGCTGGCACAGATACGCAGTATTTT
V gene: TRBV21-1; J gene: TRBJ2-1; D gene: .; clone size: few; CDR3 protein: CASSKYYGVKFF; CDR3 DNA: TGTGCCAGCAGCAAATATTACGGGGTTAAGTTCTTC
V gene: TRBV6-6; J gene: TRBJ2-5; D gene: .; clone size: .; CDR3 protein: CASSYSSLRGETQYF; CDR3 DNA: TGTGCCAGCAGTTACAGTTCGCTTAGAGGAGAGACCCAGTACTTC
V gene: TRBV9; J gene: TRBJ1-3; D gene: .; clone size: few; CDR3 protein: CASSPRGWEGSGENTIYF; CDR3 DNA: TGTGCCAGCAGCCCCCGGGGCTGGGAAGGGTCCGGGGAAAACACCATATATTTT
V gene: TRBV30; J gene: TRBJ1-5; D gene: TRBD1; clone size: few; CDR3 protein: CAYKDRGDQPQHF; CDR3 DNA: TGTGCCTACAAGGACAGGGGGGATCAGCCCCAGCATTTT
V gene: TRBV7-9; J gene: TRBJ1-5; D gene: .; clone size: .; CDR3 protein: CASSYRGNQPQHF; CDR3 DNA: TGTGCCAGCAGTTACAGGGGCAATCAGCCCCAGCATTTT
V gene: TRBV30; J gene: TRBJ1-2; D gene: .; clone size: .; CDR3 protein: CAWTREGDWSGYTF; CDR3 DNA: TGTGCCTGGACCCGTGAGGGGGACTGGAGTGGCTACACCTTC
V gene: TRBV15; J gene: TRBJ2-5; D gene: TRBD1; clone size: .; CDR3 protein: CATSRRTGEETQYF; CDR3 DNA: TGTGCCACCAGCAGGAGGACAGGGGAAGAGACCCAGTACTTC
V gene: TRBV19; J gene: TRBJ2-6; D gene: .; clone size: few; CDR3 protein: CASSLRPSTGLSGANVLTF; CDR3 DNA: TGTGCCAGTAGTCTCCGCCCATCGACAGGCTTGTCTGGGGCCAACGTCCTGACTTTC
V gene: TRBV29-1; J gene: TRBJ2-5; D gene: .; clone size: few; CDR3 protein: CSVELQGLGSETQYF; CDR3 DNA: TGCAGCGTTGAATTGCAGGGGCTAGGTTCGGAGACCCAGTACTTC
V gene: TRBV30; J gene: TRBJ1-1; D gene: TRBD1; clone size: .; CDR3 protein: CAWRRFLSGTGGPAFF; CDR3 DNA: TGTGCCTGGAGACGTTTCCTTTCCGGGACAGGGGGCCCTGCTTTCTTT
V gene: TRBV9; J gene: TRBJ1-1; D gene: .; clone size: .; CDR3 protein: CASSVDAGGVTEAFF; CDR3 DNA: TGTGCCAGCAGCGTAGATGCAGGAGGGGTCACTGAAGCTTTCTTT